Presented here are 26 T cell receptor beta chains from one specimen sequenced in a study of cytomegalovirus exposure and HLA in healthy donors. PCR primers comprised 60 Vbeta and 13 Jbeta primers. The protocol was immunoSEQ multiplex PCR, while the TCRdb copy is restricted to in-frame clones and leaves out a portion. The data show approximately 160,000 clones, 80% to 90% seen once. The sample was PBMCs. The receptors come from a woman younger than 30 in good health and CMV-seronegative.

The J gene is TRBJ1-2, the V gene TRBV12-5; D perhaps matches TRBD1 (6 bases). V gave up 8 bases and J gave up 8 bases, with 12 bases separating them. The CDR3 has 11 residues. CDR1 and CDR2 from the germline V gene are LGHNT and FRNRAP. In DNA form, the CDR3 reads TGTGCTAGTCGCGACAGGCAGGGCTACACCTTC. This sequence encodes CASRDRQGYTF.

The chain carries TRBV15 and TRBJ2-7; 7 bases agree with TRBD1. Losses at the gene ends were 0 bases for V and 2 bases for J; bases not matched to a gene: 1. This CDR3 is built from 14 residues. Per the germline V gene, CDR1 is LNHNV and CDR2 is YYDKDF (reference sequence). The CDR3 bases are TGTGCCACCAGCAGAGACAGGGGGACCTACGAGCAGTACTTC. Translated, it gives CATSRDRGTYEQYF.

This chain uses TRBV28 with TRBJ2-2; possible D gene TRBD1, 6 bases. Germline V gene data show CDR1 as MDHEN and CDR2 as SYDVKM. The V gene lost 6 bases and the J gene lost 5 bases, with 16 bases spanning the gap. The length of the CDR3 is 15 residues. CDR3 DNA: TGTGCCAGCAGCTTTACTAGGGGGATAACCGGGGAGCTGTTTTTT. Translating it yields CASSFTRGITGELFF.

The rearrangement links TRBV15 to TRBJ2-7, with 7 positions matching TRBD2. This CDR3 is built from 15 residues. Germline CDR1 is LNHNV and CDR2 is YYDKDF (reference sequence). V gave up 0 bases and J gave up 5 bases; unmatched junction bases: 7. CDR3 in amino acids: CATSRDRGLVNEQYF. In nucleotides, the CDR3 is TGTGCCACCAGCAGAGATCGAGGACTAGTCAACGAGCAGTACTTC.

The chain carries TRBV6-5 and TRBJ1-1; no clear D. V was shortened by 7 bases and J by 10 bases, with 19 bases between the two germline ends. Germline V gene lookup returns CDR1 MNHEY and CDR2 SVGAGI. The CDR3 is made up of 13 amino acids. The CDR3 here is CASKPIWEVVAFF. As DNA, the CDR3 is TGTGCCAGCAAGCCCATTTGGGAGGTAGTAGCTTTCTTT.

The chain employs TRBV14 and TRBJ2-3; D not certain. Trimming pared 1 base from V and 6 bases from J, leaving 2 bases between. The CDR3 has 11 residues. Germline CDR1 reads SGHDN; CDR2 reads FVKESK. CDR3 nucleotide sequence: TGTGCCAGCAGCCAAGCGGATACGCAGTATTTT. It yields the protein CASSQADTQYF.

This sequence joins TRBV5-1 and TRBJ2-3; 7 bases match TRBD2. V shed 0 bases and J 4 bases; nucleotides not matched to a gene: 14. The CDR3 runs to 18 residues. Germline loops: CDR1 SGHRS, CDR2 YFSETQ. The CDR3 DNA reads TGCGCCAGCAGCTTGGTTGCGGGAGTACATCAAGCAGCAGATACGCAGTATTTT. Translated: CASSLVAGVHQAADTQYF.

A note on this clone: The junction departs from the called germline gene at one end, perhaps through a read error. The CDR3 loop is CASNLGGVGGYTF. CDR3 bases: TGTGCCAGCAACTTAGGGGGGGTTGGAGGCTACACCTTC. The J gene is TRBJ1-2, the V gene TRBV7-9; TRBD1 might be the D (6 bases). Germline V gene data show CDR1 as SEHNR and CDR2 as FQNEAQ (reference sequence). This CDR3 has 13 amino acids.

The chain couples TRBV7-2 to TRBJ2-7, with TRBD1 identical over 12 bases. This CDR3 is 15 amino acids long. Trimming removed 2 bases from V and 7 bases from J; junction bases left unmatched: 6. Germline V gene lookup returns CDR1 SGHTA and CDR2 FQGNSA. CDR3 protein: CASSLLGTGGYEQYF. The DNA of the CDR3 is TGTGCCAGCAGCTTATTAGGGACAGGGGGCTATGAGCAGTACTTC.

This clone occurred once. V is TRBV5-6 and J is TRBJ2-7; no clear D. Germline assignment: CDR1 SGHDT and CDR2 YYEEEE. V was clipped by 1 base and J by 3 bases, with 8 bases between them. The CDR3 loop spans 13 amino acids. The CDR3 loop is CASSLNRYYEQYF. CDR3 coding DNA: TGTGCCAGCAGCTTGAATCGCTACTACGAGCAGTACTTC.

Only one count was recorded for this clone. The rearrangement links TRBV28 to TRBJ1-2, with 8 bases matching TRBD1. The V segment lost 5 bases and the J segment 2 bases; nucleotides outside the gene matches: 4. CDR1 is MDHEN and CDR2 is SYDVKM in the germline V gene. The CDR3 spans 14 residues. The CDR3 here is CASSPRDRNYGYTF. The CDR3, as DNA: TGTGCCAGCAGTCCCCGGGACAGGAACTATGGCTACACCTTC.

This chain connects TRBV28 to TRBJ2-2, with 9 bases matching TRBD1. Germline V gives CDR1 MDHEN, CDR2 SYDVKM. V dropped 5 bases and J dropped 6; count of bases not matched to a gene: 13. CDR3 length: 17 amino acids. This CDR3 is CASSPLAGTGNSGELFF. CDR3 bases: TGTGCCAGCAGTCCCCTCGCCGGGACAGGGAATTCCGGGGAGCTGTTTTTT.

The gene calls are TRBV4-1 and TRBJ2-5; no clear D. Germline CDR1 and CDR2: MGHRA and YSYEKL. The CDR3 totals 11 residues. V was shortened by 1 base and J by 7 bases, with 4 bases between the two germline ends. DNA of the CDR3: TGCGCCAGCAGCCAAGTCGGGACCCAGTACTTC. Protein product: CASSQVGTQYF.

The rearrangement joins TRBV7-6 to TRBJ2-7; 8 bases line up with TRBD1. The CDR3 totals 14 residues. Germline V gives CDR1 SGHVS, CDR2 FNYEAQ. V was pared by 4 bases and J by 3 bases, with 5 bases of the junction left unmatched. The CDR3 bases are TGTGCCAGCAGCTCCGGGACAGGCTACTACGAGCAGTACTTC. This gives the protein CASSSGTGYYEQYF.

V and J are TRBV5-1 and TRBJ1-1; D is possibly TRBD1 (5 bases). Germline assignment: CDR1 SGHRS and CDR2 YFSETQ. V shed 0 bases and J shed 3 bases, with 15 bases lying between them. This CDR3 comprises 16 residues. CDR3 sequence (DNA): TGCGCCAGCAGCTTGGAGGCAGGGCGGAGGGACACTGAAGCTTTCTTT. Amino acid sequence: CASSLEAGRRDTEAFF.

The chain recombines TRBV9 with TRBJ1-1, with a weak D call TRBD1 (5 bases). Trimming took off 3 bases at V and 7 bases at J, with 19 bases between the two ends. The CDR3 runs 15 residues. CDR1 and CDR2 from the germline V gene are SGDLS and YYNGEE. The CDR3 DNA is TGTGCCAGCAGCGAGACCCCGGGGGGGAATAGTGAAGCTTTCTTT. This gives the protein CASSETPGGNSEAFF.

This clone has just a few counts. This rearrangement joins TRBV19 to TRBJ1-5; 9 bases are a match to TRBD1. This CDR3 has 18 residues. J was trimmed by 2 bases and V by 10 bases; bases with no gene match: 18. Per germline, CDR1 LNHDA and CDR2 SQIVND (reference sequence). CDR3 nucleotide sequence: TGTGCCACCCAGCCCCGGGACAGGGCGGGGTTGGGCAATCAGCCCCAGCATTTT. It encodes CATQPRDRAGLGNQPQHF.

This chain connects TRBV5-1 to TRBJ2-1, with D possibly being TRBD2 (6 bases). Germline loops: CDR1 SGHRS, CDR2 YFSETQ. The CDR3 runs to 13 residues. Trimming shortened V by 4 bases and J by 12 bases, and 17 bases separated the two germline ends. CDR3 sequence (DNA): TGCGCCAGCAGCCCGGGGGAGCAGCCTAGGCAGTTCTTC. Amino acids: CASSPGEQPRQFF. Complete variable domain (other parts from reference TRBV5-1 and TRBJ2-1): KAGVTQTPRYLIKTRGQQVTLSCSPISGHRSVSWYQQTPGQGLQFLFEYFSETQRNKGNFPGRFSGRQFSNSRSEMNVSTLELGDSALYLCASSPGEQPRQFFGPGTRLTVL.

The gene calls are TRBV5-5 and TRBJ1-2; the D gene is possibly TRBD1 (6 bases). Trimming left V 0 bases short and J 4 bases short, with 19 bases between. Per germline, CDR1 SGHKS and CDR2 YYEKEE (reference sequence). The CDR3 totals 17 residues. The CDR3 nucleotides are TGTGCCAGCAGCTTGGAGGAACAGGGACCTGGTGGCTATGGCTACACCTTC. Translating gives CASSLEEQGPGGYGYTF.

This chain joins TRBV4-1 and TRBJ1-2; D may be TRBD1 (6 bases). Germline loops: CDR1 MGHRA, CDR2 YSYEKL. CDR3 length equals 13 residues. Trimming pared 4 bases from V and 5 bases from J, leaving 11 bases between. CDR3 amino acids: CASSLQGNYGYTF. The CDR3 DNA reads TGCGCCAGCAGCCTACAGGGAAATTATGGCTACACCTTC.

The chain uses TRBV4-2 and TRBJ2-1; D is ambiguous. V lost 1 base to trimming and J lost 9 bases, with 7 bases between them. The V gene's germline CDR1 is LGHNA and CDR2 YNFKEQ. This CDR3 has 12 amino acids. CDR3 loop: CASSQVAGEQFF. The DNA of the CDR3 is TGTGCCAGCAGCCAAGTAGCTGGTGAGCAGTTCTTC.

This sequence joins TRBV18 and TRBJ2-7, with TRBD2 as a possible D gene (5 bases). V lost 1 base and J lost 0, with 13 bases in between. The CDR3 spans 16 residues. Germline V gene data show CDR1 as KGHSH and CDR2 as LQKENI. CDR3 sequence: CASSPRDGSSSYEQYF. CDR3 sequence (DNA): TGTGCCAGCTCACCACGTGATGGGAGTAGCTCCTACGAGCAGTACTTC.

The J gene is TRBJ2-5, the V gene TRBV18; D ambiguous. V dropped 0 bases and J dropped 5 bases, with 7 bases sitting between them. CDR1 is KGHSH, CDR2 LQKENI, per germline. This CDR3 has 13 residues. The CDR3: CASSPPYPETQYF. The CDR3, as DNA: TGTGCCAGCTCACCACCGTATCCGGAGACCCAGTACTTC.

This rearrangement joins TRBV10-1 to TRBJ2-2; 9 bases align to TRBD2. Germline lookup yields CDR1 WNHNN and CDR2 SYGVQD (reference sequence). V dropped 1 base and J dropped 2; count of bases not matched to a gene: 5. The CDR3 is 17 amino acids. The CDR3: CASSELAGAPNTGELFF. The CDR3 DNA reads TGCGCCAGCAGTGAGTTAGCGGGAGCACCTAACACCGGGGAGCTGTTTTTT.

This clone has only a few counts. CDR3 sequence (DNA): TGTGCGGCACGCAAGGAGGTGACTAGCGGCTACGAGCAGTACTTC. It yields the protein CAARKEVTSGYEQYF. This chain connects TRBV28 to TRBJ2-7, with 9 positions matching TRBD2. There are 15 residues in the CDR3. Germline assignment: CDR1 MDHEN and CDR2 SYDVKM.

The chain carries TRBV13 and TRBJ2-5; 11 nucleotides line up with TRBD2. The CDR3 length is 16 residues. The ends lost 4 bases at V and 4 bases at J; junction bases unmatched: 8. The germline gives CDR1 PRHDT, CDR2 FYEKMQ (reference sequence). The CDR3 protein is CASSSRLAGGGETQYF. CDR3 DNA sequence: TGTGCCAGCAGCTCCCGGTTAGCGGGGGGGGGAGAGACCCAGTACTTC.